The entry below gives a single T cell receptor beta chain sequence along with its context. Antigen: not known. The study separated CD4+ cells into CD45RA+ naive and CD45RA-negative memory subsets. V lost 4 bases and J lost 7, with 14 bases in between. CDR1 is MNHEY and CDR2 is SVGAGI in the germline V gene. CDR3 length: 13 residues. At deep level, the assay was performed. Method: immunoSEQ multiplex PCR; TCRdb's copy keeps in-frame clones and lacks some. The sample carries around 1.5 million clones, 98% recorded once. This sample was included in a study of shared clonotypes between healthy human individuals. At the level of the study: The study used three CD4 naive, three CD4 memory, two CD8 naive and one CD8 memory plate per donor.

Study results and caveats: Only blood was sampled, and tissue TCR repertoires likely differ from blood ones.

Sequenced sample: naive CD4+ T cells sorted from blood. Regarding subset: CD45RA+ positively selected. The TCR comes from a man aged 30-40 years in good health. The V gene is TRBV6-5, the J gene TRBJ2-7; D uncertain. CDR3 nucleotides: TGTGCCAGCAGTTCCAGCCGGGCATGGGAGCAGTACTTC. The encoded protein is CASSSSRAWEQYF.